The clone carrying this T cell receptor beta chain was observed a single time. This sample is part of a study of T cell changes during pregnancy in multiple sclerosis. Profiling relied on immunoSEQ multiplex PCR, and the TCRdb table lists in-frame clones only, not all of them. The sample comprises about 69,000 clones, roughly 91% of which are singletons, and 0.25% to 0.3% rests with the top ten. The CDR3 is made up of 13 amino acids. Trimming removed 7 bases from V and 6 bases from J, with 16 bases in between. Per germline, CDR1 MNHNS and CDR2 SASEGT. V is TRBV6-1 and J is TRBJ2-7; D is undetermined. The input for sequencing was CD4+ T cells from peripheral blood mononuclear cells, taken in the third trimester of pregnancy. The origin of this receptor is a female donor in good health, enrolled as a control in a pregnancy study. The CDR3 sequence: CASIGLGSSEQYF. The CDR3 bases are TGTGCCAGCATTGGCCTAGGTTCGTCCGAGCAGTACTTC.